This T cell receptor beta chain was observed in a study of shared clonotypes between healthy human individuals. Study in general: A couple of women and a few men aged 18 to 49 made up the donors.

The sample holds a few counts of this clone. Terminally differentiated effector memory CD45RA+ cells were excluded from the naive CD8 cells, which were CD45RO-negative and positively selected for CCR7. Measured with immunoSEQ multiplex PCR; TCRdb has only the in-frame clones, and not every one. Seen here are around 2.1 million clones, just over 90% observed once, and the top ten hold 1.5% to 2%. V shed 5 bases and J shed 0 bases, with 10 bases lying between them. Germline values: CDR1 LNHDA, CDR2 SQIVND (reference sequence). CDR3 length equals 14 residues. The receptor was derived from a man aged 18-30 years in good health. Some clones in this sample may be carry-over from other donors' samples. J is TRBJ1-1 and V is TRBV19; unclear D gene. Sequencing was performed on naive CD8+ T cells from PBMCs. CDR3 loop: CASSLSRLNTEAFF. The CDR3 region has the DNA TGTGCCAGTAGTCTATCCCGACTGAACACTGAAGCTTTCTTT.